The clone carrying this TCR beta chain was recorded at least ten times. Construction of the TCRbeta library involved unique molecular identifiers. Using its own MiXCR run on the PCR reads, TCRdb lists one record per CDR3 protein. The sample has some 600,000 distinct CDR3 sequences, over 15% seen once. The sample originates from a study of T-cell reconstitution after alpha-beta-depleted transplantation in children. Germline-derived CDR1 and CDR2 are DFQATT and SNEGSKA (reference sequence). The CDR3 is 15 amino acids. V lost 5 bases and J 8 bases, leaving 23 bases between the germline ends. The specimen comprised PBMCs from the stem cell graft donor, sampled from the stem cell graft. The chain has TRBV20-1 and TRBJ2-3; D is possibly TRBD2 (7 bases). This receptor was obtained from a human donor who donated a stem cell graft to a child with acute myeloid leukemia. The CDR3 DNA sequence: TGCAGTGCTCCGGGGGGCGGGGCCACGCTCGGTACGCAGTATTTT. Amino acid sequence: CSAPGGGATLGTQYF.